These T cell receptor beta chains were read from a single sample in a study of cytotoxic CD8 clonotypes in ibrutinib-treated CLL. Repertoires were generated with immunoSEQ multiplex PCR, while TCRdb's copy carries only in-frame clones and drops some. The sample contains 270,000 or so clones, about 72% of which appear only once. The source material was PBMCs, sampled at disease progression, from a patient treated with ibrutinib. The receptors were sampled from a human donor with chronic lymphocytic leukemia. The CDR3 runs from the conserved cysteine through the conserved F or W. The order of the fields is J gene, D gene, V gene, CDR3 protein. A D gene is named only where the DNA matches it firmly.

TRBJ2-3 | TRBD2 | TRBV10-3 | CAISDMRLAGGPTTDTQYF
TRBJ2-3 | . | TRBV15 | CATSQVGPSTDTQYF
TRBJ1-5 | . | TRBV9 | CASSPPGGQHF
TRBJ2-7 | . | TRBV7-2 | CASSQNFRDSTYEQYF
TRBJ1-2 | . | TRBV7-8 | CASSSTADYGYTF
TRBJ2-1 | TRBD1 | TRBV5-6 | CASSRGQRWYNEQFF
TRBJ1-5 | . | TRBV6-6 | CASSNRGGQPQHF
TRBJ2-2 | . | TRBV6-1 | CASTRWVSTTGELFF
TRBJ1-2 | TRBD1 | TRBV10-3 | CAISDGTGDYGYTF
TRBJ2-2 | . | TRBV18 | CASSTMVGTGELFF
TRBJ2-1 | TRBD2 | TRBV18 | CASSEGLAGVPLSSYNEQFF
TRBJ2-5 | . | TRBV4-1 | CASSQETKAFLQETQYF
TRBJ1-5 | . | TRBV12-2 | CASRLARGGRNQPQHF
TRBJ2-3 | . | TRBV18 | CASSPPGTDTQYF
TRBJ1-2 | TRBD1 | TRBV5-6 | CASSWGQAYGYTF
TRBJ1-2 | TRBD1 | TRBV29-1 | CSVDSVRGLLRRENYGYTF
TRBJ2-7 | . | TRBV29-1 | CSVGDMDGEQYF
TRBJ2-7 | TRBD1 | TRBV4-2 | CASSAGTGSPYEQYF
TRBJ2-3 | . | TRBV7-6 | CASSLLRTDTQYF
TRBJ1-1 | . | TRBV4-1 | CASSQRLYTEAFF
TRBJ2-7 | . | TRBV5-1 | CASSLSYGGGLPDYEQYF
TRBJ1-6 | . | TRBV6-6 | CASSDMYNSPLHF
TRBJ1-3 | . | TRBV7-8 | CASSLGTGRSGNTIYF
TRBJ1-2 | . | TRBV20-1 | CSASRYTF
TRBJ2-4 | . | TRBV5-6 | CASSLRGSRNIQYF
TRBJ2-1 | TRBD1 | TRBV19 | CASSVRDRGPYNEQFF
TRBJ2-3 | . | TRBV5-6 | CASRLWARTDTQYF
TRBJ2-3 | . | TRBV27 | CASSFRTISTDTQYF
TRBJ2-7 | TRBD2 | TRBV4-1 | CASSQNSGGYEQYF
TRBJ1-2 | TRBD1 | TRBV19 | CASSNRQGGGYTF
TRBJ1-1 | TRBD1 | TRBV29-1 | CSVGQNLNTEAFF
TRBJ2-1 | . | TRBV11-2 | CASSSGSREQFF
TRBJ2-7 | . | TRBV6-1 | CASSEQHPMGQGHEQYF
TRBJ2-3 | TRBD1 | TRBV7-8 | CASSLNGDSYFTDTQYF
TRBJ1-3 | . | TRBV7-9 | CASSRTLVEKPGNTIYF
TRBJ2-1 | . | TRBV5-1 | CASSLGQDRREQFF
TRBJ1-6 | . | TRBV6-6 | CATHTPSGTWNSPLHF
TRBJ2-3 | TRBD2 | TRBV19 | CASSISWWASGHATDTQYF
TRBJ2-7 | . | TRBV5-1 | CASSRRGAEFNYEQYF
TRBJ2-7 | TRBD1 | TRBV28 | CASIPSGTGGYEQYF
TRBJ1-1 | . | TRBV25-1 | CASSEGPLTEAFF
TRBJ2-2 | . | TRBV7-9 | CASSYLRAFQGTGELFF